This TCR beta chain emerged from a study of cytomegalovirus exposure and HLA in healthy donors. Findings and caveats of the study: In a later analysis, common viral pathogens appeared linked to several of the most significant clusters.

Details on this clone: Antigen unknown.

Per the germline V gene, CDR1 is MNHEY and CDR2 is SMNVEV (reference sequence). This CDR3 region has 17 residues. Trimming removed 5 bases from V and 1 base from J; junction bases left unmatched: 8. 13 Jbeta primers and 60 Vbeta primers were used for the PCR. The table came from immunoSEQ multiplex PCR; TCRdb's copy has only in-frame clones and leaves some out. The table includes under 90,000 clones, roughly 77% detected once. Sequenced: PBMCs. The origin of this receptor is a man in his forties in good health and CMV-seronegative. J is TRBJ1-3 and V is TRBV27, with TRBD1 identical over 10 bases. CDR3 amino acids: CASSAFDRGRSGNTIYF. The DNA of the CDR3 is TGTGCCAGCAGTGCATTCGACAGGGGGCGATCTGGAAACACCATATATTTT.